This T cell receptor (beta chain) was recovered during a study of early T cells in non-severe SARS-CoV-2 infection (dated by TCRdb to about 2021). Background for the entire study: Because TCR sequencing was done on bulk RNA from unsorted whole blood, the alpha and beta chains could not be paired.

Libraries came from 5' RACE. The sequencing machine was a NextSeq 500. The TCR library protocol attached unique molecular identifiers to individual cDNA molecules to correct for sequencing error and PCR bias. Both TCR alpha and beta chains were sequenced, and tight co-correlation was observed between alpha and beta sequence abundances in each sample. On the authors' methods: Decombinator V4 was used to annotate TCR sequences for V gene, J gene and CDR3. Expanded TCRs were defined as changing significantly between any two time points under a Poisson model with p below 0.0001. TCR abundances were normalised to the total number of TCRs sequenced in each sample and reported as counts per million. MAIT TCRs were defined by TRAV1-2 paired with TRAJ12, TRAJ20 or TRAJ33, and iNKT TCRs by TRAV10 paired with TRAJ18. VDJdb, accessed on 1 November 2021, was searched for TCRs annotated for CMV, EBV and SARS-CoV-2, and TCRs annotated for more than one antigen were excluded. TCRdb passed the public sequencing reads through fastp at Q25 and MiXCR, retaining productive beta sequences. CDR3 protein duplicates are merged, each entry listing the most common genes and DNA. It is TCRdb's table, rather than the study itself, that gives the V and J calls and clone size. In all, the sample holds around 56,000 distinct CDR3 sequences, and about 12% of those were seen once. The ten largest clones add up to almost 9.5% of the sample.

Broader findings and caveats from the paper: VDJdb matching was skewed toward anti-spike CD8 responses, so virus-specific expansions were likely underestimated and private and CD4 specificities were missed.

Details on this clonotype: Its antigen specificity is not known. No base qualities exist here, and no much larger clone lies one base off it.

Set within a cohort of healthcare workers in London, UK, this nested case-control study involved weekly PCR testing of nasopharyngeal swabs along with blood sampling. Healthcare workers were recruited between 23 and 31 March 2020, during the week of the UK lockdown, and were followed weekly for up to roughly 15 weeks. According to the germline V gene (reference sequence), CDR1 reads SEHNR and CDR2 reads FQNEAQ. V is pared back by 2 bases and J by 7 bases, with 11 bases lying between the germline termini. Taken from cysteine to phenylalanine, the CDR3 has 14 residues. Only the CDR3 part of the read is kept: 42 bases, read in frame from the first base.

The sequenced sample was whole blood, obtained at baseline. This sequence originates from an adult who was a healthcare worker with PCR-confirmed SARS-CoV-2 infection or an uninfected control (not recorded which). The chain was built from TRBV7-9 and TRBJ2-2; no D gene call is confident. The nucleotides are TGTGCCAGCAGCTTATTGGGTCACCTCGGGGAGCTGTTTTTT. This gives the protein CASSLLGHLGELFF.